This TCR beta chain came from a study of blood T cell repertoires in COVID-19. Repertoires were generated with immunoSEQ multiplex PCR, while TCRdb's copy carries only in-frame clones and drops some. The repertoire has approximately 200,000 clones, approximately 84% of them found once; the top ten carry roughly 3.2%. CDR3 length: 14 amino acids. V shed 5 bases and J shed 0 bases, with 10 bases lying between them. Germline V CDR1 and CDR2: MDHEN, SYDVKM. Cohort allocation depended upon clinical history that participants reported. This TCR came from a woman aged 30 to 39 who had recovered from COVID-19. The rearrangement links TRBV28 to TRBJ1-1; TRBD1 might be the D (5 bases). Sequenced: PBMCs or T cells enriched from blood (not recorded which). The CDR3 DNA is TGTGCCAGCAGTAGGCGGGACTTGAACACTGAAGCTTTCTTT. Protein product: CASSRRDLNTEAFF.